This T cell receptor beta chain was identified during a study of T cells in Graves' hyperthyroidism and ophthalmopathy. CDR3 length: 16 amino acids. The V gene's germline CDR1 is SGHTA and CDR2 FQGNSA. RNA transcripts provided the source from which TCR beta CDR3 regions were amplified. Initially, a first-round RT-PCR of the TCR CDR3 employed the HTBI primer set. TCRdb reprocessed the multiplex PCR reads via MiXCR and lists one record per CDR3 protein. The repertoire holds 550,000 to 850,000 distinct CDR3 sequences, with approximately 19% as singletons. The sample was blood. The clonotype was recovered from a woman between 45 and 65 years old with Graves' hyperthyroidism that later progressed to Graves' ophthalmopathy. The V call is TRBV7-2, the J call TRBJ2-3, with a possible D match to TRBD1 (5 bases). The DNA matches TRBJ1-5 better at its end, which makes the J call doubtful. Here the CDR3 DNA reads TGTGCCAGCAGCTCTTGGGGGGATTCGAAGACAGATACGCAGCATTTT. Amino acids: CASSSWGDSKTDTQHF.